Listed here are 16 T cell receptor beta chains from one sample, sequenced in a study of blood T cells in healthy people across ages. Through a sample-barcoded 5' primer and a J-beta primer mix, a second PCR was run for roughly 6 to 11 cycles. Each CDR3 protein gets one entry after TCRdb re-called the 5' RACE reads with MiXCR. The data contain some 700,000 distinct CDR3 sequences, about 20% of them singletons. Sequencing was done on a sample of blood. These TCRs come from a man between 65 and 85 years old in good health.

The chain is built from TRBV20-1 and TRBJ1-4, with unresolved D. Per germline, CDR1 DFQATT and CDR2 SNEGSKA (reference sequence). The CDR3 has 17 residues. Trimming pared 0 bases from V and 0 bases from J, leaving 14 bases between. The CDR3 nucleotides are TGCAGTGCTAGAGATCTTATGCAGCCTACAACTAATGAAAAACTGTTTTTT. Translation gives CSARDLMQPTTNEKLFF.

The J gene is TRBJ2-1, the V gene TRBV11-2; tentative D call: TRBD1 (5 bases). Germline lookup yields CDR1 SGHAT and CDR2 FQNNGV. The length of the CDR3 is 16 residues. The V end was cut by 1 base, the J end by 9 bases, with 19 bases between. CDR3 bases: TGTGCCAGCAGCTTAGTAGGGGCAGGGCGCTTGGGTGAGCAGTTCTTC. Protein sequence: CASSLVGAGRLGEQFF.

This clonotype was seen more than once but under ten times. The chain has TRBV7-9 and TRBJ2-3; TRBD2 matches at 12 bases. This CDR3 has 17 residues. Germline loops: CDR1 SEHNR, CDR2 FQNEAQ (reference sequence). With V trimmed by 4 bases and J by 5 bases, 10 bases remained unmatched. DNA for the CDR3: TGTGCCAGCAGCTCCACCATTGGGACTAGCGGGTTAGATACGCAGTATTTT. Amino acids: CASSSTIGTSGLDTQYF.

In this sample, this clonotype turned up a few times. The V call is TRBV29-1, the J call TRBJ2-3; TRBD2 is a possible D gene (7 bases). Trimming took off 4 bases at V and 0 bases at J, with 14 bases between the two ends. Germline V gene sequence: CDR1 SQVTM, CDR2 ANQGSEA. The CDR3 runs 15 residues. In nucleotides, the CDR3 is TGCAGCGTTGGCGGGGCGGGGGCTAGCACAGATACGCAGTATTTT. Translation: CSVGGAGASTDTQYF.

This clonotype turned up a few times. The CDR3 bases are TGTGCCAGCAGTTATCGCCCCGGGACTAGATACCCCAATGAGCAGTTCTTC. It encodes CASSYRPGTRYPNEQFF. The chain joins TRBV6-5 to TRBJ2-1, with 8 bases that match TRBD2. V was pared by 3 bases and J by 6 bases, with 13 bases of the junction left unmatched. This CDR3 has 17 residues. Germline CDR1 MNHEY, CDR2 SVGAGI.

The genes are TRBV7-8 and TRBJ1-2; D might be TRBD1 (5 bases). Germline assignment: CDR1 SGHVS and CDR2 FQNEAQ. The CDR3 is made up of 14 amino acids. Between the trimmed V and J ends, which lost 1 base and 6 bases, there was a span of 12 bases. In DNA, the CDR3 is TGTGCCAGCAGCTTAGTCCCGAAGGGGAATGGCTACACCTTC. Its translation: CASSLVPKGNGYTF.

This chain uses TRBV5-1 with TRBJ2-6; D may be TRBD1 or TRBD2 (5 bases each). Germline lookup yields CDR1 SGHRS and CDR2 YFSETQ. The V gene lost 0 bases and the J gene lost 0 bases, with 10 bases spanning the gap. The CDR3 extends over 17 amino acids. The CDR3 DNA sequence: TGCGCCAGCAGCTTGGGGGGGACGACCTCTGGGGCCAACGTCCTGACTTTC. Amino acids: CASSLGGTTSGANVLTF.

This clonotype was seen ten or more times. The DNA for the CDR3 is TGTGCCAGCAGCCTTAGCGGGAGAGGGCAAGAGACCCAGTACTTC. Its translation: CASSLSGRGQETQYF. The chain employs TRBV7-6 and TRBJ2-5, with TRBD2 matching 9 bases. The CDR3 consists of 15 residues. V lost 5 bases, J lost 2 bases, and 6 bases stayed unmatched. The germline gives CDR1 SGHVS, CDR2 FNYEAQ.

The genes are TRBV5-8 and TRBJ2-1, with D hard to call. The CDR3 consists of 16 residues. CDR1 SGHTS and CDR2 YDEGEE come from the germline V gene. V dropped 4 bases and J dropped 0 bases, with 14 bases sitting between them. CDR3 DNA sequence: TGTGCCAGCAGCCCGAGGACCCAACCCTCCTACAATGAGCAGTTCTTC. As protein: CASSPRTQPSYNEQFF.

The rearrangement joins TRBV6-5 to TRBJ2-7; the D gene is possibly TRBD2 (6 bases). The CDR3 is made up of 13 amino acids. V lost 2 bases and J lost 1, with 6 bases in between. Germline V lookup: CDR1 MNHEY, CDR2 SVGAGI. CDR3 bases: TGTGCCAGCAGTTACGCGGGATCCTACGAGCAGTACTTC. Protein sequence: CASSYAGSYEQYF.

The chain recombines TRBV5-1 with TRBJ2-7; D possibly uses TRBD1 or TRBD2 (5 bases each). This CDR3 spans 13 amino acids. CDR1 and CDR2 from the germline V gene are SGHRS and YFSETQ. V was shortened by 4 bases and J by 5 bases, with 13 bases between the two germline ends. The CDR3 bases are TGCGCCAGCAGCCCGTGGGGGATCAACGAGCAGTACTTC. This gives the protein CASSPWGINEQYF. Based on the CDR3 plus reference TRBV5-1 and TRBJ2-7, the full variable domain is KAGVTQTPRYLIKTRGQQVTLSCSPISGHRSVSWYQQTPGQGLQFLFEYFSETQRNKGNFPGRFSGRQFSNSRSEMNVSTLELGDSALYLCASSPWGINEQYFGPGTRLTVT.

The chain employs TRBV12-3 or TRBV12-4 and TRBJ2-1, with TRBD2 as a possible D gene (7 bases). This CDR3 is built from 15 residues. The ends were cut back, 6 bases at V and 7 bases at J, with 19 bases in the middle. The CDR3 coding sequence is TGTGCCAGCAGATCCCCGGGGGGCAGTAGAAATGAGCAGTTCTTC. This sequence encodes CASRSPGGSRNEQFF.

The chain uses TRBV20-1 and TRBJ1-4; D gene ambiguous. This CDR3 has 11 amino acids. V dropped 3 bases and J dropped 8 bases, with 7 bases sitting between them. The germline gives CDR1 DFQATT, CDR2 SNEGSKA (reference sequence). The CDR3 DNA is TGCAGTGCTAGGAGGAGCGAAAAACTGTTTTTT. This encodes CSARRSEKLFF.

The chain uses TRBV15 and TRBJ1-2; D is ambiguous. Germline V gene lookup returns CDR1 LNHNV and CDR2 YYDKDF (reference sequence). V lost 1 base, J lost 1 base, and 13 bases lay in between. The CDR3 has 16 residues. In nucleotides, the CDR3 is TGTGCCACCAGCAGAGCTGTGGCACCCAATAACTATGGCTACACCTTC. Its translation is CATSRAVAPNNYGYTF.

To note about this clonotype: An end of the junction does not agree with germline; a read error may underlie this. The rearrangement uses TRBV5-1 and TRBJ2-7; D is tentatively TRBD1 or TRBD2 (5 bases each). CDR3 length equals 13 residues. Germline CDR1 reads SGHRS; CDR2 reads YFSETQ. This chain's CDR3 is CASRAGTTHEQCF. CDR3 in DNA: TGCGCCAGCCGGGCTGGGACCACCCACGAGCAGTGCTTC.

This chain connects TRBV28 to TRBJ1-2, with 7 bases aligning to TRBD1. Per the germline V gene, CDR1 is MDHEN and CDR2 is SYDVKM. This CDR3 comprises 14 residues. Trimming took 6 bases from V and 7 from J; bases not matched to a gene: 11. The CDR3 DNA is TGTGCCAGCAGCCCTTGGACAGGCTTTCTTGGCTACACCTTC. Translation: CASSPWTGFLGYTF.